These 8 T cell receptor beta chains share one sample of origin, sequenced in a study of cytotoxic CD8 clonotypes in ibrutinib-treated CLL. The method was immunoSEQ multiplex PCR; TCRdb's version includes in-frame clones alone and lacks a portion of them. The profile covers some 98,000 clones, with almost 80% appearing a single time and about 33% taken by the ten largest. The sequencing used PBMCs, collected after 12 months of ibrutinib treatment. These receptors all come from a human donor with chronic lymphocytic leukemia.

V usage is TRBV27 and J usage is TRBJ2-5, with TRBD1 matching over 7 bases. V lost 6 bases, J lost 5 bases, and 9 bases stayed unmatched. The CDR3 is 14 residues long. Germline V lookup: CDR1 MNHEY, CDR2 SMNVEV (reference sequence). In DNA form, the CDR3 reads TGTGCCAGCAGACCAACAGGGGCACGTGAGACCCAGTACTTC. It encodes CASRPTGARETQYF.

This chain links TRBV30 with TRBJ1-6; 7 nucleotides line up with TRBD1. Trimming removed 2 bases from V and 7 bases from J; junction bases left unmatched: 2. The CDR3 totals 13 residues. Germline V gene sequence: CDR1 GTSNPN, CDR2 SVGIG (reference sequence). The CDR3 loop reads CAWSRQGNSPLHF. CDR3 sequence (DNA): TGTGCCTGGAGTAGACAGGGCAATTCACCCCTCCACTTT. The full variable domain, completed using reference TRBV30 and TRBJ1-6, is SQTIHQWPATLVQPVGSPLSLECTVEGTSNPNLYWYRQAAGRGLQLLFYSVGIGQISSEVPQNLSASRPQDRQFILSSKKLLLSDSGFYLCAWSRQGNSPLHFGNGTRLTVT.

The rearrangement links TRBV19 to TRBJ1-1, with a weak D call TRBD1 (5 bases). Trimming took off 1 base at V and 7 bases at J, with 10 bases between the two ends. Germline V gene data show CDR1 as LNHDA and CDR2 as SQIVND (reference sequence). The CDR3 totals 13 residues. The CDR3 bases are TGTGCCAGTAGTATAGCGGGAGGGGATGAAGCTTTCTTT. This gives the protein CASSIAGGDEAFF.

The count of this clone is one. The J gene is TRBJ2-7, the V gene TRBV5-6, with TRBD2 matching 13 bases. Per germline, CDR1 SGHDT and CDR2 YYEEEE. This CDR3 region has 14 residues. Unmatched junction bases numbered 7, after V lost 5 bases and J lost 8 bases. The CDR3 nucleotides read TGTGCCAGCAGTCGTAGGACTAGCGGGGGCCAGCAGTACTTC. Translated, it gives CASSRRTSGGQQYF. The complete variable domain, with remaining parts taken from reference TRBV5-6 and TRBJ2-7, reads DAGVTQSPTHLIKTRGQQVTLRCSPKSGHDTVSWYQQALGQGPQFIFQYYEEEERQRGNFPDRFSGHQFPNYSSELNVNALLLGDSALYLCASSRRTSGGQQYFGPGTRLTVT.

This chain links TRBV29-1 with TRBJ2-1, with a tentative D call TRBD1 (5 bases). CDR3 length equals 14 residues. V lost 0 bases to trimming and J lost 9 bases, with 15 bases between them. In germline, CDR1 is SQVTM, CDR2 ANQGSEA. The CDR3 loop reads CSVEEGRATGEQFF. The CDR3 nucleotides are TGCAGCGTTGAAGAAGGCAGGGCCACAGGTGAGCAGTTCTTC.

The chain uses TRBV13 and TRBJ2-7; 8 bases map to TRBD2. The V gene end was trimmed by 5 bases and the J gene end by 2 bases; junction bases not matched to a gene: 14. The CDR3 loop spans 17 amino acids. In germline, CDR1 is PRHDT, CDR2 FYEKMQ (reference sequence). CDR3 nucleotides: TGTGCCAGCAGCCCGCGCCAACAGCGGGGGATTACCTACGAGCAGTACTTC. Translated: CASSPRQQRGITYEQYF.

The CDR3 protein is CASSAGTVTFGEQFF. The CDR3 region has the DNA TGCGCCAGCTCCGCCGGGACGGTGACTTTCGGTGAGCAGTTCTTC. The chain employs TRBV10-2 and TRBJ2-1, with D perhaps TRBD1 or TRBD2 (5 bases each). CDR3 length equals 15 residues. V was trimmed by 8 bases and J by 9 bases, leaving 23 bases between them. Germline CDR1 is WSHSY and CDR2 is SAAADI.

The genes are TRBV7-2 and TRBJ1-6, with D possibly matching TRBD1 (6 bases). Deletions cut 1 base from V and 14 bases from J, with 15 bases between. The CDR3 is 14 residues long. Germline-derived CDR1 and CDR2 are SGHTA and FQGNSA. The chain's CDR3 is CASSLGGHQSSLHF. In nucleotides, the CDR3 is TGTGCCAGCAGCTTAGGGGGACACCAGTCCTCCCTCCACTTT. Full variable domain (outside the CDR3, taken from reference TRBV7-2 and TRBJ1-6): GAGVSQSPSNKVTEKGKDVELRCDPISGHTALYWYRQSLGQGLEFLIYFQGNSAPDKSGLPSDRFSAERTGGSVSTLTIQRTQQEDSAVYLCASSLGGHQSSLHFGNGTRLTVT.